This T cell receptor (beta chain) was retrieved from a study of blood T cell repertoires in COVID-19. The length of the CDR3 is 13 residues. Trimming removed 4 bases at V and 7 bases at J, with 9 bases between. Germline V CDR1 and CDR2: KGHDR, SFDVKD. Recruits, aged roughly 18 to 95 years, lived in about two dozen US areas. Generated by immunoSEQ multiplex PCR, the TCRdb table keeps only in-frame clones and is missing some. The sample lists more than 150,000 clones, approximately 80% occurring once. In this sample, this clone turned up a few times. This chain joins TRBV24-1 and TRBJ1-4, with D possibly being TRBD1 (5 bases). This receptor was obtained from a man between 60 and 75 years old who had been exposed to COVID-19. The sequenced sample was PBMCs or T cells enriched from blood (not recorded which). The CDR3 protein is CATSDRESEKLFF. The CDR3 DNA reads TGTGCCACCAGTGACAGGGAAAGTGAAAAACTGTTTTTT.